The TCR beta chain described here comes from a study of monozygotic twins with inflammatory bowel disease. Study-level findings and limits: T cell subtypes that differed could not be told apart. People with IBD had fewer clonotypes in common with others than healthy twins did, especially with disease activity. The co-twins with IBD showed lower TCRbeta diversity (inverse Simpson) than their healthy siblings.

Each UMI, carrying a 6-nucleotide sample barcode, came from template switching. TCRdb reprocessed the 5' RACE reads and stores each CDR3 protein as one record, lacking DNA. The data show about 440,000 distinct CDR3 sequences, and the top ten clones hold 2.4%. Points on this clonotype: What it recognizes is unknown.

This sequence was found in a human donor with ulcerative colitis or Crohn's disease, or a healthy co-twin of an affected twin (not recorded which). Sequencing used blood.

The CDR3 here is CASSRDRSIAEAFF. V is TRBV6-6 and J is TRBJ1-1; TCRdb names TRBD1, which stays unverified in the absence of DNA. CDR3 length: 14 amino acids. In germline, CDR1 is MNHNY, CDR2 SVGAGI (reference sequence).